A single sample is the source of the 14 T cell receptor beta chains below, sequenced in a study of tissue T cells after allogeneic stem cell transplantation. This table comes from immunoSEQ multiplex PCR, and its TCRdb copy is limited to in-frame clones, with some not included. The profile covers more than 8,000 clones, with just over 55% appearing a single time and about 19% taken by the ten largest. This sample comprised tissue from the jejunum, obtained at autopsy. Source of these receptors: a female donor at least 60 years old with lung cancer.

This clone was observed a single time. This rearrangement joins TRBV7-2 to TRBJ2-3; 7 bases line up with TRBD2. CDR3 size: 14 residues. The trim removed 1 base at V and 5 bases at J, leaving 3 bases unmatched. CDR1 is SGHTA and CDR2 is FQGNSA in the germline V gene. The CDR3 loop reads CASSLGLAGDTQYF. The CDR3 DNA sequence: TGTGCCAGCAGCTTAGGACTAGCAGGAGATACGCAGTATTTT.

The sample holds one count of this clone. The CDR3 DNA follows: TGTGCCAGCAGTCGACTGAGTTCGAACACTGAAGCTTTCTTT. Amino acid sequence: CASSRLSSNTEAFF. The V and J genes are TRBV6-5 and TRBJ1-1, with D uncertain. Deletions cut 5 bases from V and 1 base from J, with 11 bases between. CDR1 and CDR2 from the germline V gene are MNHEY and SVGAGI. This CDR3 contains 14 residues.

The chain joins TRBV19 to TRBJ1-2; 7 bases align to TRBD1. Germline assignment: CDR1 LNHDA and CDR2 SQIVND (reference sequence). CDR3 length: 16 residues. V shed 4 bases and J 0 bases; nucleotides not matched to a gene: 8. CDR3 region: CASSNHPGTANYGYTF. The CDR3 bases are TGTGCCAGTAGTAACCACCCCGGGACAGCTAACTATGGCTACACCTTC.

This clone has a single count. This chain uses TRBV7-2 with TRBJ2-7; D perhaps matches TRBD2 (5 bases). The length of the CDR3 is 15 residues. Germline loops: CDR1 SGHTA, CDR2 FQGNSA. The V end was cut by 4 bases, the J end by 6 bases, with 19 bases between. The CDR3 reads CASSSESRRVVEQYF. In DNA form, the CDR3 reads TGTGCCAGCAGCTCGGAATCCCGGCGGGTAGTCGAGCAGTACTTC.

In this sample, this clone turned up a few times. This chain links TRBV27 with TRBJ1-2; D is unresolved. Trimming shortened V by 5 bases and J by 0 bases, and 13 bases separated the two germline ends. The CDR3 length is 15 residues. Germline CDR1 MNHEY, CDR2 SMNVEV (reference sequence). CDR3 sequence: CASSPSVFPNYGYTF. CDR3 sequence (DNA): TGTGCCAGCAGTCCCTCAGTGTTTCCTAACTATGGCTACACCTTC.

This clone was counted a few times. V gene TRBV29-1 combines with J gene TRBJ2-5, with a tentative D call TRBD2 (5 bases). V dropped 0 bases and J dropped 14 bases, with 19 bases sitting between them. This CDR3 has 13 residues. Germline V lookup: CDR1 SQVTM, CDR2 ANQGSEA. The CDR3 DNA sequence: TGCAGCGTTGAAGATCTCGTTGGGAGCATTCATTACTTC. Translating gives CSVEDLVGSIHYF.

V is TRBV6-5 and J is TRBJ2-5; weak D call: TRBD2 (6 bases). Trimming pared 4 bases from V and 5 bases from J, leaving 11 bases between. The germline V gene encodes CDR1 MNHEY and CDR2 SVGAGI. This CDR3 has 13 residues. CDR3 in DNA: TGTGCCAGCAGTTTCACGGGAGTGGAGACCCAGTACTTC. Translated, it gives CASSFTGVETQYF.

This clone is labeled as medium-sized. V usage is TRBV7-2 and J usage is TRBJ2-7; the match to TRBD2 covers 12 bases. CDR1 and CDR2 from the germline V gene are SGHTA and FQGNSA. The CDR3 has 15 amino acids. V gave up 5 bases and J gave up 3 bases; unmatched junction bases: 5. The CDR3 sequence: CASSQGLAGYYEQYF. CDR3 coding DNA: TGTGCCAGCAGCCAGGGACTAGCGGGTTACTACGAGCAGTACTTC. The full variable domain, completed using reference TRBV7-2 and TRBJ2-7, is GAGVSQSPSNKVTEKGKDVELRCDPISGHTALYWYRQSLGQGLEFLIYFQGNSAPDKSGLPSDRFSAERTGGSVSTLTIQRTQQEDSAVYLCASSQGLAGYYEQYFGPGTRLTVT.

V is TRBV19 and J is TRBJ1-5; 9 bases fit TRBD1. Per germline, CDR1 LNHDA and CDR2 SQIVND (reference sequence). The CDR3 has 15 residues. J was trimmed by 6 bases and V by 7 bases; bases with no gene match: 10. CDR3 in DNA: TGTGCCAGTAACTTGGACAGGGGAGGTGGTCAGCCCCAGCATTTT. It is translated as CASNLDRGGGQPQHF.

The chain employs TRBV10-3 and TRBJ1-4; 7 nucleotides agree with TRBD1. J lost 5 bases, V lost 3 bases, and 9 bases had no gene match. The CDR3 is 16 residues long. Germline V lookup: CDR1 ENHRY, CDR2 SYGVKD. CDR3 nucleotide sequence: TGTGCCATCAGTGATCCGGGGACAGCTAGAAATGAAAAACTGTTTTTT. Protein sequence: CAISDPGTARNEKLFF.

This chain connects TRBV5-1 to TRBJ2-3; D is tentatively TRBD1 or TRBD2 (5 bases each). The germline V gene encodes CDR1 SGHRS and CDR2 YFSETQ. V gave up 0 bases and J gave up 4 bases, with 9 bases separating them. This CDR3 spans 14 amino acids. In nucleotides, the CDR3 is TGCGCCAGCAGCTTGGTTGGGGGATCAGATACGCAGTATTTT. This translates into CASSLVGGSDTQYF. Combining the CDR3 with reference TRBV5-1 and TRBJ2-3 gives the whole variable domain KAGVTQTPRYLIKTRGQQVTLSCSPISGHRSVSWYQQTPGQGLQFLFEYFSETQRNKGNFPGRFSGRQFSNSRSEMNVSTLELGDSALYLCASSLVGGSDTQYFGPGTRLTVL.

The rearrangement uses TRBV3-1 (or the pseudogene TRBV3-2) and TRBJ1-4; 11 nucleotides agree with TRBD1. There are 18 residues in the CDR3. Germline values: CDR1 LGHDT, CDR2 YNNKEL (reference sequence). J was trimmed by 3 bases and V by 1 base; bases with no gene match: 7. The CDR3 protein is CASSQGPGQGVPNEKLFF. Here the CDR3 DNA reads TGTGCCAGCAGCCAAGGGCCGGGACAGGGGGTGCCTAATGAAAAACTGTTTTTT.

In this sample, this clone turned up once. In DNA, the CDR3 is TGTGCCAGTAGTAAGGGCGGTGGACCCGGGCCGGGAGAGACCCAGTACTTC. It codes for CASSKGGGPGPGETQYF. This rearrangement joins TRBV19 to TRBJ2-5, with D uncertain. The CDR3 totals 17 residues. Germline assignment: CDR1 LNHDA and CDR2 SQIVND (reference sequence). Trimming took off 4 bases at V and 4 bases at J, with 22 bases between the two ends.

In its sample, this clone ranks as medium-sized. V usage is TRBV7-9 and J usage is TRBJ1-3; 7 bases are a match to TRBD1. CDR3 length: 16 residues. CDR1 SEHNR and CDR2 FQNEAQ come from the germline V gene (reference sequence). The V and J ends lost 5 bases and 0 bases, in that order; junction bases with no gene match: 7. The CDR3 sequence: CASSAGQPHSGNTIYF. Here the CDR3 DNA reads TGTGCCAGCAGCGCGGGACAGCCTCACTCTGGAAACACCATATATTTT.